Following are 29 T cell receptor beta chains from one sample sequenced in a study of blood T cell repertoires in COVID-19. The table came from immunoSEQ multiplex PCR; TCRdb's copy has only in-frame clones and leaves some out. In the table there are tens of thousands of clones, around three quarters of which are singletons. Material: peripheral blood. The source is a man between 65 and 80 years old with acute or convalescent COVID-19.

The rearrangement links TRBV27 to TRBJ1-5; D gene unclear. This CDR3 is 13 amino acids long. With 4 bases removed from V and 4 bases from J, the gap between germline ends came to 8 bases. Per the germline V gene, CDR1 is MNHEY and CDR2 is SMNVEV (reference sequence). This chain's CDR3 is CASSYSQNQPQHF. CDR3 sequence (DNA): TGTGCCAGCAGTTATTCCCAAAATCAGCCCCAGCATTTT.

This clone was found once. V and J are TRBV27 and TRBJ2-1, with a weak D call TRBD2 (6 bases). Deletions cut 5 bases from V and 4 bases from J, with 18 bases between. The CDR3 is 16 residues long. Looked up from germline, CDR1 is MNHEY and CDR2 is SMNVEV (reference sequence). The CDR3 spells CASSLLALDGYNEQFF. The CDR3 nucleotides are TGTGCCAGCAGTCTCCTAGCGCTTGATGGATACAATGAGCAGTTCTTC.

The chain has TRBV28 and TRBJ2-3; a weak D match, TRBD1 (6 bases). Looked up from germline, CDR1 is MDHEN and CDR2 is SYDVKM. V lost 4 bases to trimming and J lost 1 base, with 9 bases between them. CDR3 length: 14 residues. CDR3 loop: CASSSSGGTDTQYF. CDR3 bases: TGTGCCAGCAGTTCGTCAGGGGGCACAGATACGCAGTATTTT.

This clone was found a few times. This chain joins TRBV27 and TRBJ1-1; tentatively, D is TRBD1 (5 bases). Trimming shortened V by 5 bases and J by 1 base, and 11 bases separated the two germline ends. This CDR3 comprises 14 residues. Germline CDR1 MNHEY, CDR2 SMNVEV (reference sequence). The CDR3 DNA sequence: TGTGCCAGCAGTCACCGTGACAGGAACACTGAAGCTTTCTTT. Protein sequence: CASSHRDRNTEAFF.

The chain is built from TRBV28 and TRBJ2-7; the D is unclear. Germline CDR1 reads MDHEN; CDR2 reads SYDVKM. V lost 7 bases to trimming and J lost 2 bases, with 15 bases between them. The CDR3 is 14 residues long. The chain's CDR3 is CASTTPDNPYEQYF. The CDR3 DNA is TGTGCCAGCACCACGCCAGATAACCCCTACGAGCAGTACTTC.

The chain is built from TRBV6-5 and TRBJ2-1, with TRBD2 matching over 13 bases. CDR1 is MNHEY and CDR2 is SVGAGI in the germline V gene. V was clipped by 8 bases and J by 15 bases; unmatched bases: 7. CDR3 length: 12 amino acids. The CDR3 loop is CASSTSGGAGFF. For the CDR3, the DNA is TGTGCCAGCTCTACTAGCGGGGGGGCCGGGTTCTTC.

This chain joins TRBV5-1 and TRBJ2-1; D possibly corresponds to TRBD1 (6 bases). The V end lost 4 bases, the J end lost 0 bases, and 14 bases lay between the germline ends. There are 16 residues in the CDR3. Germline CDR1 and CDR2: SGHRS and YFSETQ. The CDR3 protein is CASSPLQGVSYNEQFF. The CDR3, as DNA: TGCGCCAGCAGCCCCTTACAGGGCGTCTCCTACAATGAGCAGTTCTTC. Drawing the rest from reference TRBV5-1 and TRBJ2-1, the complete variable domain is KAGVTQTPRYLIKTRGQQVTLSCSPISGHRSVSWYQQTPGQGLQFLFEYFSETQRNKGNFPGRFSGRQFSNSRSEMNVSTLELGDSALYLCASSPLQGVSYNEQFFGPGTRLTVL.

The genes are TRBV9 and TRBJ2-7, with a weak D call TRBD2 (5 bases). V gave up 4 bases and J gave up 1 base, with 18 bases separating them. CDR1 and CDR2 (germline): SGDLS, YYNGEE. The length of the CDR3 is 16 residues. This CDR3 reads CASSISEEGWSYEQYF. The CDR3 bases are TGTGCCAGCAGCATCTCAGAAGAGGGATGGTCCTACGAGCAGTACTTC. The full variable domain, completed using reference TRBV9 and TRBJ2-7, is DSGVTQTPKHLITATGQRVTLRCSPRSGDLSVYWYQQSLDQGLQFLIQYYNGEERAKGNILERFSAQQFPDLHSELNLSSLELGDSALYFCASSISEEGWSYEQYFGPGTRLTVT.

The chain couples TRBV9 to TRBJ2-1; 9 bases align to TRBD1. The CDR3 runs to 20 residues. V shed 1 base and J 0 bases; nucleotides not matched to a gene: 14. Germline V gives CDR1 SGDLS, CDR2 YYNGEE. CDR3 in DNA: TGTGCCAGCAGCGTATCGGGACAGGGTGAACGGAGGAGCTCCTACAATGAGCAGTTCTTC. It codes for CASSVSGQGERRSSYNEQFF.

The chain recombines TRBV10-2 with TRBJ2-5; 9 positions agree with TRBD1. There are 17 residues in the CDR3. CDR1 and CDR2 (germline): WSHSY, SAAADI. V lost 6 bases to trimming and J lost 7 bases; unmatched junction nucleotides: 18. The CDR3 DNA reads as TGCGCCAGCAGAGTTCGTCCGGGACAGGGATTATCTTGGACCCAGTACTTC. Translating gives CASRVRPGQGLSWTQYF.

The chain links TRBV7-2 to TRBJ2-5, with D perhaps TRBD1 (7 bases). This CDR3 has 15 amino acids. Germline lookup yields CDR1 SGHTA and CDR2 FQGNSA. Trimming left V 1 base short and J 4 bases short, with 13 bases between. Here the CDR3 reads CASSLGGRGAETQYF. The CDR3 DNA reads TGTGCCAGCAGCTTAGGTGGCAGGGGGGCAGAGACCCAGTACTTC.

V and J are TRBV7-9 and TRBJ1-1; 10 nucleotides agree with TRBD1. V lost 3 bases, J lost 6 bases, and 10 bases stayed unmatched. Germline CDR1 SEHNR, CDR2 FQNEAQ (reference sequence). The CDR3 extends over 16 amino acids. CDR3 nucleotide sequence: TGTGCCAGCAGCTTGGGACAGGGGCCTCTGGGGCCTGAAGCTTTCTTT. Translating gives CASSLGQGPLGPEAFF.

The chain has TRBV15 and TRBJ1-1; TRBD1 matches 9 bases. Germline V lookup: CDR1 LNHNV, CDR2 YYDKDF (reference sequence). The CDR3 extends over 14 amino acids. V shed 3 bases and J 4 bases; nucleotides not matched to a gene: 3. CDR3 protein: CATSSGQGSTEAFF. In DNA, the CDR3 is TGTGCCACCAGCAGCGGACAGGGGTCCACTGAAGCTTTCTTT. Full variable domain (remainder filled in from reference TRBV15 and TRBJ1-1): DAMVIQNPRYQVTQFGKPVTLSCSQTLNHNVMYWYQQKSSQAPKLLFHYYDKDFNNEADTPDNFQSRRPNTSFCFLDIRSPGLGDTAMYLCATSSGQGSTEAFFGQGTRLTVV.

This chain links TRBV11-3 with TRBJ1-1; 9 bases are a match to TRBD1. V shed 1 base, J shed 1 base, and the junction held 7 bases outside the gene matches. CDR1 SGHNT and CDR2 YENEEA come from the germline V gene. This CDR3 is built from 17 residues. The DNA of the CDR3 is TGTGCCAGCAGCTTAGGGACAGGGGCGCCCTCGAACACTGAAGCTTTCTTT. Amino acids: CASSLGTGAPSNTEAFF. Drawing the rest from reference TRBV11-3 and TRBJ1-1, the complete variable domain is EAGVVQSPRYKIIEKKQPVAFWCNPISGHNTLYWYLQNLGQGPELLIRYENEEAVDDSQLPKDRFSAERLKGVDSTLKIQPAELGDSAVYLCASSLGTGAPSNTEAFFGQGTRLTVV.

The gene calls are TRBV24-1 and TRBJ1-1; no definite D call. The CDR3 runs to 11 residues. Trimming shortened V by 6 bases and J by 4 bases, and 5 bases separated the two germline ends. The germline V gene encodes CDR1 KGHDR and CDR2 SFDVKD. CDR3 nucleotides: TGTGCCACCAGTAGCGCCACTGAAGCTTTCTTT. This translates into CATSSATEAFF.

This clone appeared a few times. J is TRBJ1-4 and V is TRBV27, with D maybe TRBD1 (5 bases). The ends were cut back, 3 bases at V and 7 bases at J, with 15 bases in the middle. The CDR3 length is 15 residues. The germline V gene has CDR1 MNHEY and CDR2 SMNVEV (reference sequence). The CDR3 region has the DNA TGTGCCAGCAGTTTTAGAGGGACGGGAGCTGAAAAACTGTTTTTT. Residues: CASSFRGTGAEKLFF.

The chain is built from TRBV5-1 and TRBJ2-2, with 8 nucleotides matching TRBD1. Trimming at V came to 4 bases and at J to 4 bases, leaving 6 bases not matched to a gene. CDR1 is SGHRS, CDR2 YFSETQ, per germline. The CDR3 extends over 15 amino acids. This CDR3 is CASSPRTGPTGELFF. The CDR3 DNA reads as TGCGCCAGCAGCCCCCGGACAGGGCCCACCGGGGAGCTGTTTTTT.

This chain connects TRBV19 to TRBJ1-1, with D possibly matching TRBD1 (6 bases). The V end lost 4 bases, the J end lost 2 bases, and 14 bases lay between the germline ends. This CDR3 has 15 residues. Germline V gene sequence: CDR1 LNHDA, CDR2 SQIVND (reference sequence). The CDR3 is CASSTDRSLNTEAFF. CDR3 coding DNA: TGTGCCAGTAGTACTGACAGGAGCCTAAACACTGAAGCTTTCTTT.

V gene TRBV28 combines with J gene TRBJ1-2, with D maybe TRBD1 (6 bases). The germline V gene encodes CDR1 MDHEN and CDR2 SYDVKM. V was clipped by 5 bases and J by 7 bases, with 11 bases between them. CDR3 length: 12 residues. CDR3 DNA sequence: TGTGCCAGCAGTGGGACATCGGCTGGCTACACCTTC. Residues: CASSGTSAGYTF.

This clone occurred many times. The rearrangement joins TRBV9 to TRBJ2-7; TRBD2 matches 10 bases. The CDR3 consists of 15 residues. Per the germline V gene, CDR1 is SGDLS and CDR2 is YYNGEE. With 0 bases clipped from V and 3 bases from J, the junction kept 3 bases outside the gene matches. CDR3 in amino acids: CASSVELAGVYEQYF. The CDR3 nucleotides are TGTGCCAGCAGCGTAGAGCTAGCGGGAGTCTACGAGCAGTACTTC.

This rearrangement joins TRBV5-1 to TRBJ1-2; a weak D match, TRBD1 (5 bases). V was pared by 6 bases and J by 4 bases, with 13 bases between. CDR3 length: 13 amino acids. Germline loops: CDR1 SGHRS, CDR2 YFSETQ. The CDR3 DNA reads TGCGCCAGCACCGACCCAGGGTTCTATGGCTACACCTTC. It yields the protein CASTDPGFYGYTF.

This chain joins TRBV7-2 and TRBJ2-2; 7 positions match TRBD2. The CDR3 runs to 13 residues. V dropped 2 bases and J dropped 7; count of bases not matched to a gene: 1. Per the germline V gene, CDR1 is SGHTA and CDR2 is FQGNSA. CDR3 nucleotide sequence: TGTGCCAGCAGCTTACAGCGGGACGGGGAGCTGTTTTTT. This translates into CASSLQRDGELFF.

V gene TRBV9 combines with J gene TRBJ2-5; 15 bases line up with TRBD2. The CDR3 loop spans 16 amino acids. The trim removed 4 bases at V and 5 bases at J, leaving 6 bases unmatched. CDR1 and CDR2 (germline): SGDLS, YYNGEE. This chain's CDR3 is CASSSGLAGGRETQYF. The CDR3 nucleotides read TGTGCCAGCAGCTCAGGACTAGCGGGGGGGCGGGAGACCCAGTACTTC.

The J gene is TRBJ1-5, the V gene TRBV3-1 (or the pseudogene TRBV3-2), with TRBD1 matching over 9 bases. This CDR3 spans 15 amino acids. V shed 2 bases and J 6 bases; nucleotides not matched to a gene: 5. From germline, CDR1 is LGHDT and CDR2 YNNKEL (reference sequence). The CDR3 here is CASSQSRQGVQPQHF. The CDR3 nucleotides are TGTGCCAGCAGCCAATCACGACAGGGGGTTCAGCCCCAGCATTTT.

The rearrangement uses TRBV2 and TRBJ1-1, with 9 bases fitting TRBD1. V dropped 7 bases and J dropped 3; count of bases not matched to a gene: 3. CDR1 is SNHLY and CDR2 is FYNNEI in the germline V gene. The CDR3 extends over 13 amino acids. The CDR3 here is CASKRDRDTEAFF. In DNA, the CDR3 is TGTGCCAGCAAAAGGGACAGGGACACTGAAGCTTTCTTT.

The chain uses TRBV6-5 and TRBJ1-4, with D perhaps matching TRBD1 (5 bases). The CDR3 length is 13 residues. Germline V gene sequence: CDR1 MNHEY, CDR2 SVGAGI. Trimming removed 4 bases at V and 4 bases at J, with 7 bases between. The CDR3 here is CASSWGSNEKLFF. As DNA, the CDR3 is TGTGCCAGCAGTTGGGGCAGTAATGAAAAACTGTTTTTT.

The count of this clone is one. CDR3 amino acids: CASSYPGGKSGYTF. The CDR3 bases are TGTGCCAGCAGTTATCCAGGGGGGAAGAGCGGCTACACCTTC. This rearrangement joins TRBV6-5 to TRBJ1-2; 7 nucleotides align to TRBD1. Unmatched junction bases numbered 9, after V lost 3 bases and J lost 8 bases. Germline V gene sequence: CDR1 MNHEY, CDR2 SVGAGI. The CDR3 totals 14 residues.

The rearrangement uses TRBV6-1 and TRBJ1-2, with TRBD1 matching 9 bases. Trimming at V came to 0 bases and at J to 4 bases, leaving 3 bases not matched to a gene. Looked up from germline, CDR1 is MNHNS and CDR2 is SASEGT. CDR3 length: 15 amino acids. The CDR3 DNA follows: TGTGCCAGCAGTGAAGCACAGGGGGCCTTCTATGGCTACACCTTC. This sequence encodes CASSEAQGAFYGYTF.

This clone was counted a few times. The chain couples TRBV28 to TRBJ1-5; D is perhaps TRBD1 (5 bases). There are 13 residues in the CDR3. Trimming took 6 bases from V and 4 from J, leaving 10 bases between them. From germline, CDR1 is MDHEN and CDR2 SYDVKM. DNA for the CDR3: TGTGCCAGCAGCGGCCACAGGAATCAGCCCCAGCATTTT. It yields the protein CASSGHRNQPQHF.